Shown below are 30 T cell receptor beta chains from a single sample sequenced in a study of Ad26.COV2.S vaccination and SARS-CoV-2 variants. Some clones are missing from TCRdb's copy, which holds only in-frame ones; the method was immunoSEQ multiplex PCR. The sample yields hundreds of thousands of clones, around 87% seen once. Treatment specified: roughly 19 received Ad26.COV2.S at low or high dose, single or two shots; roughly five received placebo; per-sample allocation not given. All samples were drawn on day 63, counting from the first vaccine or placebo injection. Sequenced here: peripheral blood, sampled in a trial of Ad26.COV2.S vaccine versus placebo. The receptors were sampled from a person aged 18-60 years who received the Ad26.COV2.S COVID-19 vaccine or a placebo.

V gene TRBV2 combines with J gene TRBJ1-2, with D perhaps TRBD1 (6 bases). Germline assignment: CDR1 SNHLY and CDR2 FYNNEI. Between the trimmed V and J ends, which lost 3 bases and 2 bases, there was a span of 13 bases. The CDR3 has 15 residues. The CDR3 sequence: CASSELRTANYGYTF. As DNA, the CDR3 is TGTGCCAGCAGTGAGTTAAGGACAGCCAACTATGGCTACACCTTC.

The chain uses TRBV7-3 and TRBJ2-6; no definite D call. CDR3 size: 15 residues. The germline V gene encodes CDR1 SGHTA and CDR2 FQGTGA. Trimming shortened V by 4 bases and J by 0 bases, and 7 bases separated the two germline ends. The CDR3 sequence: CASSSGYSGANVLTF. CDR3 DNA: TGTGCCAGCAGCTCTGGGTACTCTGGGGCCAACGTCCTGACTTTC.

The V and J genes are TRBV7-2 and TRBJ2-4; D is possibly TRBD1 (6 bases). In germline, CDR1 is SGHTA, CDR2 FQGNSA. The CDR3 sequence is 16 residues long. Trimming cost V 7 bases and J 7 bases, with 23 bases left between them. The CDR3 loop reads CASTHGTGLVFNIQYF. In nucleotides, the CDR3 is TGTGCCAGCACCCACGGCACAGGGTTGGTTTTCAACATTCAGTACTTC.

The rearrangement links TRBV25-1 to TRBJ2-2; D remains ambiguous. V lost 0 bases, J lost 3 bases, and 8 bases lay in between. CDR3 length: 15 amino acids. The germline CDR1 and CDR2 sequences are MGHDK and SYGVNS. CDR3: CASSEYHRDTGELFF. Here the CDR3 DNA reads TGTGCCAGCAGTGAATACCATCGGGACACCGGGGAGCTGTTTTTT.

As DNA, the CDR3 is TGTGCCAGTAGTATATCGGTTGCAACTAATGAAAAACTGTTTTTT. Protein sequence: CASSISVATNEKLFF. This chain uses TRBV19 with TRBJ1-4, with D uncertain. V was shortened by 2 bases and J by 0 bases, with 7 bases between the two germline ends. This CDR3 contains 15 residues. Per the germline V gene, CDR1 is LNHDA and CDR2 is SQIVND (reference sequence).

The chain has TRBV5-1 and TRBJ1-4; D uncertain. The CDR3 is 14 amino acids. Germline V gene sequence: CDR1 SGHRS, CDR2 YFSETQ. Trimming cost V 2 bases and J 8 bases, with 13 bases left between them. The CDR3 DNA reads TGCGCCAGCAGCTTTACCGGGTTGAGGGAAAAACTGTTTTTT. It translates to CASSFTGLREKLFF.

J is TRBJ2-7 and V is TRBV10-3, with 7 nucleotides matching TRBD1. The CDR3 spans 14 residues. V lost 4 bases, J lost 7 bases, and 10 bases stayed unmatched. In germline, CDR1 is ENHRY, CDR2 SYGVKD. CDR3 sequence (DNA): TGTGCCATCAGTGGGGAAATTACAGGGGTGGAGCAGTACTTC. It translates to CAISGEITGVEQYF.

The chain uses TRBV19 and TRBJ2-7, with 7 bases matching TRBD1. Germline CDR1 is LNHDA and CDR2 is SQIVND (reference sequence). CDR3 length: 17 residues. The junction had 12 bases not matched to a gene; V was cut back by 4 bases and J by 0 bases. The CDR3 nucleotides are TGTGCCAGTAGTAGCTTTCACGGGACAGATGCCTCCTACGAGCAGTACTTC. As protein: CASSSFHGTDASYEQYF.

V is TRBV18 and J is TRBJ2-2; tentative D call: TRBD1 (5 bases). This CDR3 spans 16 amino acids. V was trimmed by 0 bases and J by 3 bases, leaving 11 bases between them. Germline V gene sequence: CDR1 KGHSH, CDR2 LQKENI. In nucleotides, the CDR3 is TGTGCCAGCTCACCACCGGGCAGGGTAGACACCGGGGAGCTGTTTTTT. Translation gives CASSPPGRVDTGELFF.

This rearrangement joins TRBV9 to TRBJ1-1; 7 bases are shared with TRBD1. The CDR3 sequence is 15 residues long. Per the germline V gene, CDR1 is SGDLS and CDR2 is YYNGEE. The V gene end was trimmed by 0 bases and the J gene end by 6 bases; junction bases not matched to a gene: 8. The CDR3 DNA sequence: TGTGCCAGCAGCGTAGGGACAGGAGAGAGTGCTGAAGCTTTCTTT. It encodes CASSVGTGESAEAFF.

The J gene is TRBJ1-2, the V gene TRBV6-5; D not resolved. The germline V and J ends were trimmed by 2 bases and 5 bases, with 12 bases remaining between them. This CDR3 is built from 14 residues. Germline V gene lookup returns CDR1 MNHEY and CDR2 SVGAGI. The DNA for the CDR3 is TGTGCCAGCAGTTACGCCCTCGGGAAATATGGCTACACCTTC. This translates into CASSYALGKYGYTF.

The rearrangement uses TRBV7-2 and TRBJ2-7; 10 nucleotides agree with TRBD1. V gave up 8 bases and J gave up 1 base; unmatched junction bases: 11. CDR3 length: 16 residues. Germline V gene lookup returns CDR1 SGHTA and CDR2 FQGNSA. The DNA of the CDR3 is TGTGCCAGCCGATGGACAGGGGGGCGGGTATCCTACGAGCAGTACTTC. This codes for CASRWTGGRVSYEQYF.

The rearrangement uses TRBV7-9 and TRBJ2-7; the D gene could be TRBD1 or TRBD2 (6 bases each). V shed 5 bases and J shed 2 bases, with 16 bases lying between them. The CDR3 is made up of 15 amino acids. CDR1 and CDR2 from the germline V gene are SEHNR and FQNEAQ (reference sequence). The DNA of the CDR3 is TGTGCCAGCAGCACTAACAGGGACTCCGCCTACGAGCAGTACTTC. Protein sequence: CASSTNRDSAYEQYF.

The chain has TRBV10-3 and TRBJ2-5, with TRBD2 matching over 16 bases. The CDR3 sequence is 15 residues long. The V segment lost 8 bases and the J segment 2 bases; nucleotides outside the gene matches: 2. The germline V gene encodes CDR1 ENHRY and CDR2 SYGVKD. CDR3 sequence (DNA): TGTGCCATCGGGACTAGCGGGGGGGCACAAGAGACCCAGTACTTC. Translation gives CAIGTSGGAQETQYF.

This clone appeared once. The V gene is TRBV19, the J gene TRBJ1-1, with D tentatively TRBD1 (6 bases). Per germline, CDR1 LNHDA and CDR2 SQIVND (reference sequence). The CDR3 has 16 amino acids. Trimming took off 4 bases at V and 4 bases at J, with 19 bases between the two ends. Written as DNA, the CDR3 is TGTGCCAGTAGTACCTCTCAGACAGGTCCGGGCACTGAAGCTTTCTTT. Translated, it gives CASSTSQTGPGTEAFF.

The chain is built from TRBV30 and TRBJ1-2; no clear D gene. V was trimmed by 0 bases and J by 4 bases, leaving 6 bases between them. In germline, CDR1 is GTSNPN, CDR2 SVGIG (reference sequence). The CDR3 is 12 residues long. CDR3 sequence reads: CAWSVLGYGYTF. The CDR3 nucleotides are TGTGCCTGGAGTGTACTAGGCTATGGCTACACCTTC.

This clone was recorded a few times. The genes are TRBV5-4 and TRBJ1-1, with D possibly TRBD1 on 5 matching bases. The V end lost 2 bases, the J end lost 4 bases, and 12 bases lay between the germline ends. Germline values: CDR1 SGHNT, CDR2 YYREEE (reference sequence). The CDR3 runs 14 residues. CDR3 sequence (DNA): TGTGCCAGCAGCTTCTTGGGGCGGGCCACTGAAGCTTTCTTT. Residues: CASSFLGRATEAFF.

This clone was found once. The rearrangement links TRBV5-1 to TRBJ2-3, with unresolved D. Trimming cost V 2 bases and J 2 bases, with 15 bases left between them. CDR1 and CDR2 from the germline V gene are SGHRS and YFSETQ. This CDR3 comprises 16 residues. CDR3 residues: CASSLGPAMNTDTQYF. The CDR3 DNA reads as TGCGCCAGCAGCTTAGGCCCAGCCATGAACACAGATACGCAGTATTTT.

The CDR3 DNA reads as TGTGCCAGCAGCCCAGAGACACTTAGCTCTGGAAACACCATATATTTT. This gives the protein CASSPETLSSGNTIYF. V is TRBV7-2 and J is TRBJ1-3; D remains unclear. This CDR3 comprises 16 residues. V lost 5 bases, J lost 0 bases, and 14 bases lay in between. CDR1 SGHTA and CDR2 FQGNSA come from the germline V gene.

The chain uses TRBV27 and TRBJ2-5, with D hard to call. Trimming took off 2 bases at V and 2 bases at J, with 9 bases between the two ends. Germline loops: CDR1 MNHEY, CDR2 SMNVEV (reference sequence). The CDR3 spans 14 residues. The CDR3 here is CASSLRSRQETQYF. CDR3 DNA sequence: TGTGCCAGCAGTTTAAGGTCCAGGCAAGAGACCCAGTACTTC.

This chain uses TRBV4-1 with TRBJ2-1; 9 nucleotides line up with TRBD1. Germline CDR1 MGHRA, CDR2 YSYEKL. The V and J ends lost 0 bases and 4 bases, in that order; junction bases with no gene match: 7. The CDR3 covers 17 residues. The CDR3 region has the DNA TGCGCCAGCAGCCAAGATCGTGGGACAGGGAAGTACAATGAGCAGTTCTTC. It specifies CASSQDRGTGKYNEQFF.

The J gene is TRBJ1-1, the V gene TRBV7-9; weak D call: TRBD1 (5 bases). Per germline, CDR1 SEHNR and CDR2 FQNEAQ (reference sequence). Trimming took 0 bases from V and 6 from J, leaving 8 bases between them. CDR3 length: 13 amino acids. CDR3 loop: CASSLANRPEAFF. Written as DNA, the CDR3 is TGTGCCAGCAGCTTAGCGAACAGGCCTGAAGCTTTCTTT.

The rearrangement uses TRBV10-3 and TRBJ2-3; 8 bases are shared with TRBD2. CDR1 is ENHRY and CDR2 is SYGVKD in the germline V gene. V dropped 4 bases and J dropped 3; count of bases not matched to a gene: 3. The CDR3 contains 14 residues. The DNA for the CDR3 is TGTGCCATCAGTGTGGCGGGAGGAACAGATACGCAGTATTTT. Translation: CAISVAGGTDTQYF.

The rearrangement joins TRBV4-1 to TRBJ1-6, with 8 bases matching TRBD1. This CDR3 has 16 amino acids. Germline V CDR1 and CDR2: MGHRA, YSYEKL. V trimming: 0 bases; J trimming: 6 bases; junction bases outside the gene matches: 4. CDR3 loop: CASSQEMTGVNSPLHF. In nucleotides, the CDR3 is TGCGCCAGCAGCCAAGAGATGACAGGGGTTAATTCACCCCTCCACTTT.

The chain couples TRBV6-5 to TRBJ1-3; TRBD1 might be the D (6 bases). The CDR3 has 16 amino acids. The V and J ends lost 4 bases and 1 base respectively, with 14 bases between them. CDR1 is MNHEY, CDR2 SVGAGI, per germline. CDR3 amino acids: CASSSPGQGSGNTIYF. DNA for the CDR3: TGTGCCAGCAGTTCCCCGGGACAAGGATCTGGAAACACCATATATTTT.

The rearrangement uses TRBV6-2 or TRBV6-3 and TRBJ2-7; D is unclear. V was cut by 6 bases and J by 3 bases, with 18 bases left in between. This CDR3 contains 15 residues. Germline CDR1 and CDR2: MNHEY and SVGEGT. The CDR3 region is CASSPSPVGNYEQYF. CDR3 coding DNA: TGTGCCAGCAGCCCGAGCCCCGTGGGAAACTACGAGCAGTACTTC.

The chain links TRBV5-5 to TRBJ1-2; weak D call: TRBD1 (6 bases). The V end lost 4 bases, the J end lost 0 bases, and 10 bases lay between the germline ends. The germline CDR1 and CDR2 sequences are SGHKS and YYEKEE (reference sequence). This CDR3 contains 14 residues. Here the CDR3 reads CASSPGAANYGYTF. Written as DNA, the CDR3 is TGTGCCAGCAGCCCAGGGGCAGCTAACTATGGCTACACCTTC.

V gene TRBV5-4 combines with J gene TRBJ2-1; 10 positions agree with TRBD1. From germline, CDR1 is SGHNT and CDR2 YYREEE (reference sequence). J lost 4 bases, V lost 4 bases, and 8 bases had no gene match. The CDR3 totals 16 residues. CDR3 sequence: CASSLGDRGPYNEQFF. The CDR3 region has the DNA TGTGCCAGCAGCCTGGGGGACAGGGGCCCTTACAATGAGCAGTTCTTC.

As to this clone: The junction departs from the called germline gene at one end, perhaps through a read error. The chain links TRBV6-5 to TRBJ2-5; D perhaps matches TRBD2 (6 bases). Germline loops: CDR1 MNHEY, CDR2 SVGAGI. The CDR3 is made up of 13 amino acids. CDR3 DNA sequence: TGTGCCAACAGTACGGGGGAGAAAGAGACCCAGTACTTC. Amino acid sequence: CANSTGEKETQYF.

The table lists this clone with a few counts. The CDR3 is CASSPGLRGAFTDTQYF. The CDR3 DNA reads as TGTGCCAGCTCACCGGGGTTACGGGGGGCCTTCACAGATACGCAGTATTTT. The rearrangement joins TRBV18 to TRBJ2-3; maybe TRBD2 (7 bases). Trimming removed 3 bases from V and 2 bases from J, with 18 bases in between. The CDR3 has 17 amino acids. The V gene's germline CDR1 is KGHSH and CDR2 LQKENI.